The entry below gives a single T cell receptor beta chain sequence along with its context. How the authors handled the data: Quantification of nucleated cells was approximated via reference gene primer amplification. Profiled with immunoSEQ multiplex PCR; TCRdb holds only in-frame clones, not every one. The D gene and trimming were derived from the DNA, and the V and J assignments and clone size from that table. Altogether some 44,000 clones are present, about 90% being singletons, with the ten largest covering just under 9.5%. This sample is drawn from a study of blood T cell repertoires in COVID-19. Study details: Some COVID-19 samples were acute and others convalescent; all came from the United States, Italy and Spain. PBMCs, B-cell-depleted T cells, or T cells were the source of the cDNA or gDNA that made up the material.

Sequencing was performed on peripheral blood. The sequence came from a man aged 50 to 59 with active COVID-19.

The CDR3 region has the DNA TGTGCCAGCGCCCGGGACAGGAATGAAAAACTGTTTTTT. Translation gives CASARDRNEKLFF. This sequence joins TRBV2 and TRBJ1-4, with 8 bases fitting TRBD1. Germline values: CDR1 SNHLY, CDR2 FYNNEI. V lost 8 bases, J lost 5 bases, and 4 bases stayed unmatched. This CDR3 has 13 residues.